The subject of this entry is one T cell receptor beta chain. The data belong to a study of cytomegalovirus exposure and HLA in healthy donors. The ends were cut back, 1 base at V and 0 bases at J, with 6 bases in the middle. There are 14 residues in the CDR3. Germline CDR1 reads SGHDT; CDR2 reads YYEEEE. PCR primers comprised 60 Vbeta and 13 Jbeta primers. Profiling relied on immunoSEQ multiplex PCR, and the TCRdb table lists in-frame clones only, not all of them. The specimen's table records some 76,000 clones. Input material: PBMCs. The chain employs TRBV5-6 and TRBJ2-3, with a tentative D call TRBD1 (5 bases). This sequence originates from a middle-aged man in good health and CMV-seronegative. CDR3 in amino acids: CASSLWGSTDTQYF. The DNA for the CDR3 is TGTGCCAGCAGCTTGTGGGGCAGCACAGATACGCAGTATTTT.